This T cell receptor (beta chain) was documented in a study of cytomegalovirus exposure and HLA in healthy donors. PCR employed 60 Vbeta and 13 Jbeta primers. The repertoire was sequenced with immunoSEQ multiplex PCR; TCRdb's copy has only in-frame clones and lacks some. Here the sample spans approximately 150,000 clones, roughly 80% being singletons. What was sequenced was PBMCs. This TCR was sampled from a man younger than 35 in good health and CMV-seropositive.

The CDR3 spells CASSGTGTSFYEQYF. The CDR3 DNA is TGTGCCAGCAGTGGAACCGGGACTAGTTTCTACGAGCAGTACTTC. The chain recombines TRBV2 with TRBJ2-7, with TRBD2 identical over 8 bases. This CDR3 has 15 residues. The trim removed 4 bases at V and 3 bases at J, leaving 8 bases unmatched. Germline assignment: CDR1 SNHLY and CDR2 FYNNEI.